Listed below are T cell receptor beta chains from one sample, sequenced in a study of shared clonotypes between healthy human individuals. The protocol was immunoSEQ multiplex PCR, while the TCRdb copy is restricted to in-frame clones and leaves out a portion. The sample lists some 2 million clones, approximately 95% occurring once. Sequences were obtained from naive CD4+ T cells sorted from blood. The receptor set was obtained from a man aged 18 to 30 in good health. Both conserved end residues are trimmed from each CDR3. Only part of the rows carry a size: once, few, many, or a class if the clone is expanded.

abundance	j_gene	len	v_gene	CDR3aa
-	TRBJ2-1	14	TRBV4-1	ASSQGRYRSYNEQF
-	TRBJ2-3	15	TRBV5-4	ASSLAGTGISTDTQY
-	TRBJ1-1	10	TRBV30	AWSQDDTEAF
once	TRBJ1-2	15	TRBV9	ASSARTGGGSWDGYT
-	TRBJ2-1	13	TRBV28	ASSETSGRGVEQF
once	TRBJ2-5	13	TRBV7-9	ASSFGAAGGETQY
-	TRBJ2-2	18	TRBV9	ASSPRFRTSGSVGDRELF
-	TRBJ1-5	13	TRBV28	ASSFTRGIGQPQH
-	TRBJ1-5	14	TRBV7-2	ASSLESGLGNQPQH
-	TRBJ1-1	11	TRBV29-1	SAETRGYTEAF
-	TRBJ2-5	13	TRBV6-6	ASSYRGAVGETQY
-	TRBJ2-2	12	TRBV6-1	ASRENHGPRELF
-	TRBJ1-6	12	TRBV2	ASSGSRNGSPLH
-	TRBJ1-3	12	TRBV6-1	ASSVLGAQPSIY
once	TRBJ1-1	11	TRBV5-1	ASSSDKDTEAF
-	TRBJ2-5	11	TRBV7-2	ASSLGGYETQY
-	TRBJ2-5	12	TRBV14	ASRRGREIETQY
-	TRBJ2-7	12	TRBV7-9	ASSLAGGPHEQY
-	TRBJ1-5	11	TRBV27	ASRRVYDQPQH
-	TRBJ1-1	13	TRBV7-9	ASSSGLGTAPEAF
-	TRBJ2-7	11	TRBV6-1	AGQQGPSYEQY
-	TRBJ2-7	14	TRBV29-1	SVEGPPGQGIHEQY
-	TRBJ1-2	13	TRBV25-1	ASSEPGRDMDGYT
-	TRBJ1-4	13	TRBV5-1	ASSASGQGREKLF
-	TRBJ2-3	13	TRBV30	AWKGKLAGTDTQY
-	TRBJ2-1	12	TRBV11-3	ASSLGYDTDEQF
-	TRBJ1-4	12	TRBV11-2	ASSLVGRDEKLF
-	TRBJ1-4	13	TRBV7-8	ASSTTPDAYEKLF
-	TRBJ2-2	14	TRBV11-2	ASSPVPLRGTGELF
-	TRBJ2-5	9	TRBV2	ASTPEETQY
once	TRBJ1-2	13	TRBV28	ASSTLKTGGYGYT
-	TRBJ2-7	12	TRBV7-9	ASSLRAGTYEQY
-	TRBJ1-1	11	TRBV7-2	ASSQQLNTEAF
-	TRBJ2-1	13	TRBV4-1	ASRQTSGGYNEQF
once	TRBJ2-7	14	TRBV5-1	ASSLALGGVKDEQY
-	TRBJ2-2	13	TRBV10-3	ASERGGLDTGELF
-	TRBJ2-1	16	TRBV5-1	ASRSNKFDVKRYNEQF
once	TRBJ1-1	11	TRBV2	ASPRAGNTEAF
-	TRBJ1-4	10	TRBV18	ASSPGGEKLF
-	TRBJ1-6	15	TRBV5-5	ASSLAPRTGVNSPLH
once	TRBJ2-1	13	TRBV15	ATSPRTSRDNEQF
-	TRBJ1-1	13	TRBV5-1	ASKRGSGENTEAF
-	TRBJ2-5	13	TRBV25-1	ASSPQRVVGETQY
-	TRBJ2-7	13	TRBV29-1	SVEVRQGTFYEQY
-	TRBJ1-1	13	TRBV5-1	ASSLAGQGLAEAF
-	TRBJ1-1	11	TRBV30	AWSVGGNTEAF
-	TRBJ1-5	11	TRBV7-2	ASSPRSNQPQH
-	TRBJ2-1	13	TRBV5-1	ASTPSGGALNEQF